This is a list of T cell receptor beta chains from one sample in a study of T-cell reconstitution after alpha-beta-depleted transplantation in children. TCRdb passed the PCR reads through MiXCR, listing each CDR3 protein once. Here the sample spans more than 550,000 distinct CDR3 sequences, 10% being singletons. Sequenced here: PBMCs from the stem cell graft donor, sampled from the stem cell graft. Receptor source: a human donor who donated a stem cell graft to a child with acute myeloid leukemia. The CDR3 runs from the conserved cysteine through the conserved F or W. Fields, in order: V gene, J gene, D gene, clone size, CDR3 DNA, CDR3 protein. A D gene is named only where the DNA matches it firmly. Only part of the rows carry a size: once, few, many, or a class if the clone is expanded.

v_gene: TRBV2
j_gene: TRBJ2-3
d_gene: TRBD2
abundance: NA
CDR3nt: TGTGCCAGCAGGGACCTAGCGGGCTCGGGAGGTACGCAGTATTTT
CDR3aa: CASRDLAGSGGTQYF

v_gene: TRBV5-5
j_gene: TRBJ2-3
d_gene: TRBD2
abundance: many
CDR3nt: TGTGCCAGCAGCCCTCAGCTAGCGGGAGGCGCAGATACGCAGTATTTT
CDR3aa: CASSPQLAGGADTQYF

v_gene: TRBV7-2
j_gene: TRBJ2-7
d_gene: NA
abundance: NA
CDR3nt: TGTGCCAGCAGCCCCTCAGGGGAGTTATACGAGCAGTACTTC
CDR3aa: CASSPSGELYEQYF

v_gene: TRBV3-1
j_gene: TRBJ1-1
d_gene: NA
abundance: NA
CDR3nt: TGTGCCAGCAGCCAAGACTCTACTCGACGTGAAGCTTTCTTT
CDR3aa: CASSQDSTRREAFF

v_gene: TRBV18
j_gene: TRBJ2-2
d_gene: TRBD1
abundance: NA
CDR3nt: TGTGCCAGCTCACCACAGAAGGGGGCCGGAACCGGGGAGCTGTTTTTT
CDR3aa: CASSPQKGAGTGELFF

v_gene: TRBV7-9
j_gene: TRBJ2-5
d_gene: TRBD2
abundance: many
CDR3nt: TGTGCCAGCAGCTTAATAGCGGGAGGACAAGAGACCCAGTACTTC
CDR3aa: CASSLIAGGQETQYF

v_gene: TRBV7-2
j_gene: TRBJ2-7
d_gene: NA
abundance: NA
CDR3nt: TGTGCCAGCAGCTTTTTAACCTACGAGCAGTACTTC
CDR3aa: CASSFLTYEQYF

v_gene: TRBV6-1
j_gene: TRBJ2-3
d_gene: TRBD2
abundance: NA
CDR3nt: TGTGCCAGCAGTAGAAAACCGGGACTAGCGAAGGTAGCAGATACGCAGTATTTT
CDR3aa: CASSRKPGLAKVADTQYF

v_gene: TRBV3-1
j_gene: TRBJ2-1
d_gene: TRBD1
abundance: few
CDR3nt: TGTGCCAGCAGCCAAGACTGGACAGGGGGTACCTACAATGAGCAGTTCTTC
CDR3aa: CASSQDWTGGTYNEQFF

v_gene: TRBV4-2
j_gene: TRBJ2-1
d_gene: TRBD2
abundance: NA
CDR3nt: TGTGCCAGCAGCCAAGATATCGGACTAGCGGCCTCAAGAGGGCAGTTCTTC
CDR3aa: CASSQDIGLAASRGQFF

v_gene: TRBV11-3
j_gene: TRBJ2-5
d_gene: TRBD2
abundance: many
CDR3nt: TGTGCCAGCAGCTTAGTGGCTAGCGGGAGTACCGGCCAAGAGACCCAGTACTTC
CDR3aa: CASSLVASGSTGQETQYF

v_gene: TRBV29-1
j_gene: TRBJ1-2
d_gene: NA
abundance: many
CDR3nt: TGCAGCGTTGCGATATCAGGGGCGAACTATGGCTACACCTTC
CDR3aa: CSVAISGANYGYTF

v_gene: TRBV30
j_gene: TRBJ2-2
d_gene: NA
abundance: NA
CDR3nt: TGTGCCTGGAGTGGGACCTCGGGGGAGCTGTTTTTT
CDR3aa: CAWSGTSGELFF

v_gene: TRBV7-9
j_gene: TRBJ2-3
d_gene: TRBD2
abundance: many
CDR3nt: TGTGCCAGCTGGGAGGGAGTTATGGATACGCAGTATTTT
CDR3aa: CASWEGVMDTQYF

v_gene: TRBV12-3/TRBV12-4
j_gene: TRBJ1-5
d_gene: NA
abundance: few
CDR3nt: TGTGCCAGCAGATCGGGACGGTATAGCAATCAGCCCCAGCATTTT
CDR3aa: CASRSGRYSNQPQHF